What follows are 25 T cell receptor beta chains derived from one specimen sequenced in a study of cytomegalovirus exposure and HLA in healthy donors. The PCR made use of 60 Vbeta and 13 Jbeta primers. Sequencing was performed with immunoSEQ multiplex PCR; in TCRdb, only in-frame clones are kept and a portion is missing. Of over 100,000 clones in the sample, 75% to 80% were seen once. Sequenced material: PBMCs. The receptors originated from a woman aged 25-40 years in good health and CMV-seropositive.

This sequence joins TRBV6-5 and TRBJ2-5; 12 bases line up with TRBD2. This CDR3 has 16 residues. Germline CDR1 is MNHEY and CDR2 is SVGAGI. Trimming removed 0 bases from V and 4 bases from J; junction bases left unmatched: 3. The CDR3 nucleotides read TGTGCCAGCAGTTACTCCGGACTAGCGGGGCTAGAGACCCAGTACTTC. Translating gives CASSYSGLAGLETQYF.

The CDR3 DNA sequence: TGCGCCAGCAGCTTGGGCCTGCTCCGGGACAGCGCATACGAGCAGTACTTC. Translation: CASSLGLLRDSAYEQYF. This chain links TRBV5-1 with TRBJ2-7; the match to TRBD1 covers 7 bases. The CDR3 contains 17 residues. Germline CDR1 SGHRS, CDR2 YFSETQ. Trimming removed 0 bases from V and 4 bases from J; junction bases left unmatched: 13.

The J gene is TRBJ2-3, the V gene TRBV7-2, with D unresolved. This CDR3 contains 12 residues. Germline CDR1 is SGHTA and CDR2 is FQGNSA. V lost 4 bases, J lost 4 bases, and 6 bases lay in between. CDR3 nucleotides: TGTGCCAGCAGCTCGACTCCAGATACGCAGTATTTT. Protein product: CASSSTPDTQYF.

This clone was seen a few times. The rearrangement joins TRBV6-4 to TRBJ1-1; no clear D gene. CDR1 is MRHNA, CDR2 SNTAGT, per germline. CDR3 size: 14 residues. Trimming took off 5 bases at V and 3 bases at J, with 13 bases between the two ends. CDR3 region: CASSCGLSDTEAFF. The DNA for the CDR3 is TGTGCCAGCAGTTGCGGTCTTAGCGACACTGAAGCTTTCTTT.

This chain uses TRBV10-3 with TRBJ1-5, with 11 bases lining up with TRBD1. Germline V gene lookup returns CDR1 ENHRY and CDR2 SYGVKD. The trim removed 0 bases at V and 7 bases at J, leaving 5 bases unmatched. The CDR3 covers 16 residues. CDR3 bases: TGTGCCATCAGTGAGTCCGCCGGGACAGGGGGGCAGCCCCAGCATTTT. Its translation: CAISESAGTGGQPQHF.

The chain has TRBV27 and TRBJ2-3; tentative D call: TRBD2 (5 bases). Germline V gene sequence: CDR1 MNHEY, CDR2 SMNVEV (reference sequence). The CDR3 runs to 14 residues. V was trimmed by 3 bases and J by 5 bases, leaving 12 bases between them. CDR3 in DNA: TGTGCCAGCAGTTTTAATTTACGGGGAGATACGCAGTATTTT. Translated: CASSFNLRGDTQYF.

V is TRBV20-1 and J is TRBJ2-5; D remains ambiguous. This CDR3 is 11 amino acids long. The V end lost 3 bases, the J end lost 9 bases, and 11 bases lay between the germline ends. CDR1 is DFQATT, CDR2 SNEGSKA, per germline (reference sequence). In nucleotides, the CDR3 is TGCAGTGCTAGTAGTGTCGCGGCCCAGTACTTC. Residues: CSASSVAAQYF.

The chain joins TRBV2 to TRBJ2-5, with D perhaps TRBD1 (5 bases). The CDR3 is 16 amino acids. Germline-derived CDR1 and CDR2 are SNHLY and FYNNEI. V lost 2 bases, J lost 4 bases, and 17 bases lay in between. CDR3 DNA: TGTGCCAGCAGTGAAAGGGGTCGGAAAAAGAGAGAGACCCAGTACTTC. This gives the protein CASSERGRKKRETQYF.

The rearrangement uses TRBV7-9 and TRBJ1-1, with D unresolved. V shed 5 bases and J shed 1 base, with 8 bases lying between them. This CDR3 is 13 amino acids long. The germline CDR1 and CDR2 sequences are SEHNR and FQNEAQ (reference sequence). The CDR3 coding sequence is TGTGCCAGCAGCAGTTACGGGAACACTGAAGCTTTCTTT. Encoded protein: CASSSYGNTEAFF.

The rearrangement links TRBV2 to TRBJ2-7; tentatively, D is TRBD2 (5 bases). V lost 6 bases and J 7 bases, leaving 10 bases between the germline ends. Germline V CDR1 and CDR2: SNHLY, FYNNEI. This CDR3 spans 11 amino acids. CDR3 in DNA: TGTGCCAGCAGACGCACGGGGGAGCAGTACTTC. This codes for CASRRTGEQYF.

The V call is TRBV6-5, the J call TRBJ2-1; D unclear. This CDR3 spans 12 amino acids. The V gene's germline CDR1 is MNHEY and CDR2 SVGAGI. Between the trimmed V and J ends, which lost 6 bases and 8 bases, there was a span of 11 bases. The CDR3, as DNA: TGTGCCAGCAGCACCCCGTTAGATGAGCAGTTCTTC. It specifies CASSTPLDEQFF.

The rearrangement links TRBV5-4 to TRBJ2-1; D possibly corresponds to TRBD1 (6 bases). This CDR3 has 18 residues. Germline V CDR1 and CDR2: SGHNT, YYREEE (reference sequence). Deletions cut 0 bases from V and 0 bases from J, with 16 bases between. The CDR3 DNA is TGTGCCAGCAGCTTGGCACTATGGGCGGACAGCTCCTACAATGAGCAGTTCTTC. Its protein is CASSLALWADSSYNEQFF. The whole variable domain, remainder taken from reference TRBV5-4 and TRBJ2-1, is ETGVTQSPTHLIKTRGQQVTLRCSSQSGHNTVSWYQQALGQGPQFIFQYYREEENGRGNFPPRFSGLQFPNYSSELNVNALELDDSALYLCASSLALWADSSYNEQFFGPGTRLTVL.

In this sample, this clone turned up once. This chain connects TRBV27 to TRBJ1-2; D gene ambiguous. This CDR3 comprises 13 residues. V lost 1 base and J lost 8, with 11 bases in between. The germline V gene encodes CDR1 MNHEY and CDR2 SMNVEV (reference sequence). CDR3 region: CASSLFGRSGYTF. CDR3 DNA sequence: TGTGCCAGCAGTTTATTTGGGAGAAGCGGCTACACCTTC.

The CDR3 DNA follows: TGTGCCAGCAGCATACCCAAGGGGAACGAGCAGTTCTTC. Its translation is CASSIPKGNEQFF. The chain carries TRBV5-4 and TRBJ2-1; D might be TRBD1 (5 bases). Germline V CDR1 and CDR2: SGHNT, YYREEE (reference sequence). Between the trimmed V and J ends, which lost 4 bases and 10 bases, there was a span of 15 bases. CDR3 length equals 13 residues.

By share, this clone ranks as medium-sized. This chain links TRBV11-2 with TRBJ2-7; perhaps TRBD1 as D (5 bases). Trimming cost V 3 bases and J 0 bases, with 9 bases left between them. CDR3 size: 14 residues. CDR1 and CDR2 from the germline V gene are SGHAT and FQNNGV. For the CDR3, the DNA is TGTGCCAGCAGCTTCAAAGGGGTCTCCTACGAGCAGTACTTC. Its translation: CASSFKGVSYEQYF.

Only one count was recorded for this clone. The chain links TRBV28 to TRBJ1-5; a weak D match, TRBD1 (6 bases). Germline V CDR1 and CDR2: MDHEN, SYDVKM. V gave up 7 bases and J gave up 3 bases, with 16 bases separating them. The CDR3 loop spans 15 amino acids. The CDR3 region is CASTQQGPLNQPQHF. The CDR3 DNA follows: TGTGCCAGCACCCAACAGGGCCCTCTCAATCAGCCCCAGCATTTT.

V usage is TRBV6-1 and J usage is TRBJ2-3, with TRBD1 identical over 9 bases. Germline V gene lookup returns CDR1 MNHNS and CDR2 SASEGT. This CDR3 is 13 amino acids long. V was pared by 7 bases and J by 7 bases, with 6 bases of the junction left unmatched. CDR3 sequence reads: CASTPDRGNTQYF. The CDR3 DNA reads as TGTGCCAGCACTCCTGACAGGGGGAATACGCAGTATTTT.

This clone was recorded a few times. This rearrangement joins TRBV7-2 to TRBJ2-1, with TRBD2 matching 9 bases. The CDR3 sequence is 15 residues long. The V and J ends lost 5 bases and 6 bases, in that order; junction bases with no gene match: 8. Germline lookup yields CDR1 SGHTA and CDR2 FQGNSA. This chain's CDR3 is CASSPGTSNRNEQFF. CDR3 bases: TGTGCCAGCAGCCCCGGGACTAGCAATCGCAATGAGCAGTTCTTC.

This chain's CDR3 is CASTLGQGNEKLFF. The DNA for the CDR3 is TGCGCCAGTACTTTGGGACAGGGAAACGAAAAACTGTTTTTT. This sequence joins TRBV4-3 and TRBJ1-4; TRBD1 matches 9 bases. The J segment lost 8 bases and the V segment lost 9 bases, leaving 10 bases of the junction unmatched. Looked up from germline, CDR1 is LGHNA and CDR2 is YSLEER. CDR3 size: 14 residues.

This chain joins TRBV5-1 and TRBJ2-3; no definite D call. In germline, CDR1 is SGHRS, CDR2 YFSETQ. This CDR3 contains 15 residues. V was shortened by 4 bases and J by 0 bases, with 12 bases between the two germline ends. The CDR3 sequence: CASSPVTGSTDTQYF. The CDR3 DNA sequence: TGCGCCAGCAGCCCCGTCACCGGGAGCACAGATACGCAGTATTTT. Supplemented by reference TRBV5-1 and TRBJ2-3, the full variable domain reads KAGVTQTPRYLIKTRGQQVTLSCSPISGHRSVSWYQQTPGQGLQFLFEYFSETQRNKGNFPGRFSGRQFSNSRSEMNVSTLELGDSALYLCASSPVTGSTDTQYFGPGTRLTVL.

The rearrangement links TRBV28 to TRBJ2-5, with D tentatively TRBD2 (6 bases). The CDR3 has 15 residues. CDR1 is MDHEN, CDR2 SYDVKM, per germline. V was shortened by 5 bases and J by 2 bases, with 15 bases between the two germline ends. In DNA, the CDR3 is TGTGCCAGCAGTCCCACCGGGGGTGGGCAAGAGACCCAGTACTTC. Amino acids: CASSPTGGGQETQYF.

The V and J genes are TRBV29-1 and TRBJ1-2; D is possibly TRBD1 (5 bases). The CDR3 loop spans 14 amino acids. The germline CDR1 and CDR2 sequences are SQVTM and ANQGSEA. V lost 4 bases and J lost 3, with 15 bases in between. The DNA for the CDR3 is TGCAGCGTTGTTCGGCAGGGATGGGACTATGGCTACACCTTC. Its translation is CSVVRQGWDYGYTF.

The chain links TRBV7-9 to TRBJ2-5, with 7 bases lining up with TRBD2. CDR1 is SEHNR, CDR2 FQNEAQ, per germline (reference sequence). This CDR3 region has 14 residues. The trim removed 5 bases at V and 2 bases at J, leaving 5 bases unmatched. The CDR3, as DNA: TGTGCCAGCAGCCTCGGGACTACACAAGAGACCCAGTACTTC. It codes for CASSLGTTQETQYF.

The CDR3 region is CASSRGSTQYF. The DNA for the CDR3 is TGTGCCAGCAGCCGGGGGAGTACGCAGTATTTT. The chain combines TRBV7-6 with TRBJ2-3; tentative D call: TRBD2 (6 bases). The CDR3 sequence is 11 residues long. V was pared by 5 bases and J by 8 bases, with 8 bases between. The germline CDR1 and CDR2 sequences are SGHVS and FNYEAQ.

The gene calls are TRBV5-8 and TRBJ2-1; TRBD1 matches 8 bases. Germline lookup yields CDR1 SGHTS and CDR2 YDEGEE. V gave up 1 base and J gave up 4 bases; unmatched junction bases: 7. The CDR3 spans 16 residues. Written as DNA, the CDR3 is TGTGCCAGCAGCTTGTTCCGCTGGGACAGGTACAATGAGCAGTTCTTC. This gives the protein CASSLFRWDRYNEQFF.